The entry below describes one T cell receptor beta chain. The data were obtained in a study of cytomegalovirus exposure and HLA in healthy donors. V trimming: 5 bases; J trimming: 8 bases; junction bases outside the gene matches: 6. This CDR3 is 13 amino acids long. The V gene's germline CDR1 is SGHRS and CDR2 YFSETQ. The PCR contained 60 Vbeta and 13 Jbeta primers. TCRdb's table, derived via immunoSEQ multiplex PCR, lists solely in-frame clones and lacks some. The sample comprises 200,000 to 250,000 clones, more than 60% of which are singletons, and around 16% rests with the top ten. Sequencing was carried out using PBMCs. The source of this sequence is a man aged 35 to 55 in good health and CMV-seronegative. V and J are TRBV5-1 and TRBJ2-1, with 8 bases that match TRBD1. CDR3 residues: CASRDRELDEQFF. For the CDR3, the DNA is TGCGCCAGCAGGGACAGGGAGTTGGATGAGCAGTTCTTC.